This T cell receptor beta chain derives from a study of blood T cell repertoires in COVID-19. Assay: immunoSEQ multiplex PCR; the TCRdb copy retains only in-frame clones and omits some. The sample has about 200,000 clones, about nine tenths seen once; the top ten hold 2.2%. The CDR3 runs to 15 residues. Sequences were obtained from peripheral blood. The chain links TRBV21-1 to TRBJ2-7; the table names TRBD1, a call not compared with the DNA. TRBV21-1 is an annotated pseudogene. This sequence originates from a young man who had recovered from COVID-19. CDR3 region: CASTLHGWGHHEQYF. The CDR3 bases are TGTGCCAGCACGCTACACGGGTGGGGGCACCACGAGCAGTACTTC.